One sample yielded the 11 T cell receptor beta chains listed below, sequenced in a study of T cells after posttransplantation cyclophosphamide. TCRdb keeps only in-frame clones here, not all; method: immunoSEQ multiplex PCR. There are about 7,900 clones in the sample, none observed a single time. Busulfan-fludarabine conditioning, marrow transplant, and cyclophosphamide on days +3 and +4 were administered. Sequences were derived from PBMCs, sampled after an allogeneic stem cell transplant with post-transplant cyclophosphamide. The receptors shown here come from a young adult male patient who received an allogeneic stem cell transplant from an unrelated donor, was CMV-positive, and had acute and chronic GVHD. Some T cells may be transferred from the graft donor.

This clone was detected many times. This chain links TRBV6-5 with TRBJ1-2; D is uncertain. CDR1 is MNHEY and CDR2 is SVGAGI in the germline V gene. The CDR3 consists of 15 residues. Trimming removed 6 bases at V and 5 bases at J, with 19 bases between. DNA for the CDR3: TGTGCCAGCAGCTACGCGATGGAGCGGAGATATGGCTACACCTTC. Translation gives CASSYAMERRYGYTF.

At least ten counts were recorded for this clone. The rearrangement uses TRBV11-2 and TRBJ1-6; TRBD1 is a possible D gene (5 bases). The CDR3 is 14 amino acids. V gave up 1 base and J gave up 5 bases, with 6 bases separating them. Germline V lookup: CDR1 SGHAT, CDR2 FQNNGV. CDR3: CASSLGQNNSPLHF. The CDR3 nucleotides read TGTGCCAGCAGCTTAGGACAGAATAATTCACCCCTCCACTTT.

This clone was detected many times. V gene TRBV12-3 or TRBV12-4 combines with J gene TRBJ2-3; D is possibly TRBD1 (5 bases). V lost 2 bases and J 2 bases, leaving 14 bases between the germline ends. The CDR3 is 16 amino acids. The CDR3 is CASSLSSAGLTDTQYF. The CDR3 coding sequence is TGTGCCAGCAGTTTATCTTCGGCAGGGCTCACAGATACGCAGTATTTT.

This clone has a count of ten or more. The chain uses TRBV7-2 and TRBJ1-2; TRBD1 is a possible D gene (5 bases). Trimming left V 3 bases short and J 7 bases short, with 15 bases between. CDR3 length: 14 amino acids. Germline-derived CDR1 and CDR2 are SGHTA and FQGNSA. The CDR3 sequence is CASSFQGSLSGYTF. CDR3 in DNA: TGTGCCAGCAGCTTCCAGGGAAGCTTGTCTGGCTACACCTTC.

Ten or more counts support this clone. V usage is TRBV5-3 and J usage is TRBJ2-7; D is undetermined. TRBV5-3 is an ORF; its function is uncertain. V lost 4 bases and J lost 5, with 19 bases in between. The length of the CDR3 is 15 residues. The CDR3 is CARSPRGCLGNEQYF. The CDR3 DNA sequence: TGTGCCAGAAGCCCCCGCGGCTGCCTAGGTAACGAGCAGTACTTC.

This clone has only a few counts. The J gene is TRBJ2-4, the V gene TRBV13; 7 nucleotides agree with TRBD2. CDR3 length: 15 residues. Germline values: CDR1 PRHDT, CDR2 FYEKMQ (reference sequence). The V and J ends lost 5 bases and 3 bases, in that order; junction bases with no gene match: 7. CDR3: CASSRGEGGKNIQYF. CDR3 in DNA: TGTGCCAGCAGCCGAGGGGAGGGAGGCAAAAACATTCAGTACTTC. The variable domain in full, with the rest retrieved from reference TRBV13 and TRBJ2-4, is AAGVIQSPRHLIKEKRETATLKCYPIPRHDTVYWYQQGPGQDPQFLISFYEKMQSDKGSIPDRFSAQQFSDYHSELNMSSLELGDSALYFCASSRGEGGKNIQYFGAGTRLSVL.

This clone was counted only a few times. V is TRBV7-2 and J is TRBJ2-1; maybe TRBD2 (6 bases). The CDR3 covers 16 residues. V was clipped by 5 bases and J by 8 bases, with 22 bases between them. The germline V gene encodes CDR1 SGHTA and CDR2 FQGNSA. This chain's CDR3 is CASSLGPQTRADEQFF. CDR3 DNA: TGTGCCAGCAGCCTTGGGCCCCAGACTAGGGCAGATGAGCAGTTCTTC.

By share, this clone counts as medium-sized. The chain joins TRBV7-2 to TRBJ2-1; 7 bases agree with TRBD2. The CDR3 has 16 amino acids. The germline V gene has CDR1 SGHTA and CDR2 FQGNSA. With 0 bases clipped from V and 0 bases from J, the junction kept 2 bases outside the gene matches. CDR3 amino acids: CASSLAGGASYNEQFF. Here the CDR3 DNA reads TGTGCCAGCAGCTTAGCGGGAGGGGCCTCCTACAATGAGCAGTTCTTC.

The sample holds many counts of this clone. This rearrangement joins TRBV6-5 to TRBJ1-6; unclear D gene. Germline assignment: CDR1 MNHEY and CDR2 SVGAGI. The V and J ends lost 7 bases and 5 bases respectively, with 9 bases between them. The CDR3 is 13 residues long. The CDR3 DNA sequence: TGTGCCAGCAAAGCGTACAATAATTCACCCCTCCACTTT. Protein: CASKAYNNSPLHF.

The table lists this clone with many counts. The chain combines TRBV19 with TRBJ2-7, with 8 bases identical to TRBD2. The junction had 10 bases not matched to a gene; V was cut back by 3 bases and J by 0 bases. There are 17 residues in the CDR3. Germline lookup yields CDR1 LNHDA and CDR2 SQIVND (reference sequence). CDR3 sequence: CASSIIPTSGHSYEQYF. CDR3 bases: TGTGCCAGTAGTATTATCCCAACTAGCGGACACTCCTACGAGCAGTACTTC. Full variable domain (rest looked up from reference TRBV19 and TRBJ2-7): DGGITQSPKYLFRKEGQNVTLSCEQNLNHDAMYWYRQDPGQGLRLIYYSQIVNDFQKGDIAEGYSVSREKKESFPLTVTSAQKNPTAFYLCASSIIPTSGHSYEQYFGPGTRLTVT.

This clone is judged medium-sized. The chain carries TRBV5-6 and TRBJ2-1; D gene unclear. The CDR3 covers 12 residues. With 2 bases removed from V and 6 bases from J, the gap between germline ends came to 6 bases. In germline, CDR1 is SGHDT, CDR2 YYEEEE. In nucleotides, the CDR3 is TGTGCCAGCAGCTTTTCTGTCAATGAGCAGTTCTTC. Its protein is CASSFSVNEQFF.